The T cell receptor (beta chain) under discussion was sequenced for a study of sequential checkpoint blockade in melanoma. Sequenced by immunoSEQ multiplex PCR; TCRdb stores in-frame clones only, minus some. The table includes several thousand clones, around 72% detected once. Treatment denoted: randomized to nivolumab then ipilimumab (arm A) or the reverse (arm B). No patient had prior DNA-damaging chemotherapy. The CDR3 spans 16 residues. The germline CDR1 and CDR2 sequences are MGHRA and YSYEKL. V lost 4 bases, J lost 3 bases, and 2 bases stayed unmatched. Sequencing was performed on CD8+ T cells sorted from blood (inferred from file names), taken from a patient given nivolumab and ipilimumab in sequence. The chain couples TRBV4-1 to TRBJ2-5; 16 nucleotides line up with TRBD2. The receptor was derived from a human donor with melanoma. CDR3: CASSPGTSGREETQYF. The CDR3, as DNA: TGCGCCAGCAGCCCCGGGACTAGCGGGAGGGAAGAGACCCAGTACTTC.